This is a list of T cell receptor beta chains from one sample in a study of T cell repertoires and HLA-DP antigens. Assay used: immunoSEQ multiplex PCR; TCRdb lists only in-frame clones, some missing. Among some 1,300 clones listed, 70% were seen once. The sample comprised CD137- CD4+ T cells from cultured PBMCs. These receptors all stem from a man in his 60s in good health and CMV-seronegative. Both conserved end residues are part of each CDR3. A D gene is named only where the DNA matches it firmly. Clone size is not always given. Where it is, it says once, few, many or a class for expanded clones.

v_call: TRBV12-5; clone_size: .; d_call: .; j_call: TRBJ2-2; cdr3_nt: TGTGCTAGTGGTTTGGTACTTATAGAGACAGGGAGGACCGGGGAGCTGTTTTTT; cdr3_aa: CASGLVLIETGRTGELFF
v_call: TRBV7-8; clone_size: .; d_call: TRBD1; j_call: TRBJ1-1; cdr3_nt: TGTGCCAGCAGCTTAAAACAGGGGACTATGAACACTGAAGCTTTCTTT; cdr3_aa: CASSLKQGTMNTEAFF
v_call: TRBV6-4; clone_size: few; d_call: .; j_call: TRBJ1-5; cdr3_nt: TGTGCCAGCAGTGCAGGGGACAATCAGCCCCAGCATTTT; cdr3_aa: CASSAGDNQPQHF
v_call: TRBV15; clone_size: .; d_call: .; j_call: TRBJ2-5; cdr3_nt: TGTGCCACCAGCGGACGGACTATCCAAGAGACCCAGTACTTC; cdr3_aa: CATSGRTIQETQYF
v_call: TRBV28; clone_size: .; d_call: TRBD2; j_call: TRBJ2-7; cdr3_nt: TGTGCCAGCAGTTTCCGGGACTACTACGAGCAGTACTTC; cdr3_aa: CASSFRDYYEQYF
v_call: TRBV4-3; clone_size: .; d_call: .; j_call: TRBJ1-1; cdr3_nt: TGCGCCAGCAGCCAAGACTCCCCCCCGGGACGGACTGAAGCTTTCTTT; cdr3_aa: CASSQDSPPGRTEAFF
v_call: TRBV7-2; clone_size: .; d_call: TRBD2; j_call: TRBJ2-1; cdr3_nt: TGTGCCAGCACCACGAGGGGAGCGGGAGGTTCGCTGTTCTTC; cdr3_aa: CASTTRGAGGSLFF
v_call: TRBV19; clone_size: .; d_call: .; j_call: TRBJ2-3; cdr3_nt: TGTGCCAGTAACGAGGGAAGCACAGATACGCAGTATTTT; cdr3_aa: CASNEGSTDTQYF
v_call: TRBV10-2; clone_size: few; d_call: TRBD1; j_call: TRBJ1-5; cdr3_nt: TGCGCCAGCAGTGAAAGGCTGACAGGGGGCGGTGGCAATCAGCCCCAGCATTTT; cdr3_aa: CASSERLTGGGGNQPQHF
v_call: TRBV9; clone_size: .; d_call: .; j_call: TRBJ1-3; cdr3_nt: TGTGCCAGCAGCGTAGGTGGGGGGCTAGTTGGAAACACCATATATTTT; cdr3_aa: CASSVGGGLVGNTIYF
v_call: TRBV6-5; clone_size: few; d_call: .; j_call: TRBJ2-7; cdr3_nt: TGTGCCAGCAGGCGAAGGGTCGGCCACGAGCAGTACTTC; cdr3_aa: CASRRRVGHEQYF
v_call: TRBV18; clone_size: .; d_call: .; j_call: TRBJ1-1; cdr3_nt: TGTGCCAGCTCACCCATGGGGAGCATGAACACTGAAGCTTTCTTT; cdr3_aa: CASSPMGSMNTEAFF
v_call: TRBV7-2; clone_size: few; d_call: .; j_call: TRBJ1-1; cdr3_nt: TGTGCCAGCGCTAGGGGAACTGAAGCTTTCTTT; cdr3_aa: CASARGTEAFF
v_call: TRBV28; clone_size: .; d_call: .; j_call: TRBJ1-6; cdr3_nt: TGTGCCAGCAATACAGGTTCCACTCTAAATTCACCCCTCCACTTT; cdr3_aa: CASNTGSTLNSPLHF
v_call: TRBV4-1; clone_size: .; d_call: TRBD1; j_call: TRBJ1-4; cdr3_nt: TGCGCCAGCAGCCAAGATATGGGACAGAATGAAAAACTGTTTTTT; cdr3_aa: CASSQDMGQNEKLFF
v_call: TRBV5-6; clone_size: few; d_call: TRBD1; j_call: TRBJ1-5; cdr3_nt: TGTGCCAGCACGTCTTGGGACAGGGGGGCGTTCGGCAATCAGCCCCAGCATTTT; cdr3_aa: CASTSWDRGAFGNQPQHF
v_call: TRBV5-6; clone_size: .; d_call: TRBD1; j_call: TRBJ1-5; cdr3_nt: TGCCAGCACGTCTTGGGACAGGGGGCGTTCGGCAATCAGCCCCAGCATTTT; cdr3_aa: CQHVLGQGAFGNQPQHF
v_call: TRBV19; clone_size: .; d_call: .; j_call: TRBJ1-4; cdr3_nt: TGTGCCAGCCAAGGGGGACACTTAACCTCTAATGAAAAACTGTTTTTT; cdr3_aa: CASQGGHLTSNEKLFF
v_call: TRBV28; clone_size: .; d_call: .; j_call: TRBJ1-2; cdr3_nt: TGTGCCAGCAGTTTATGGGGGACGGAGGGCTACTATGGCTACACCTTC; cdr3_aa: CASSLWGTEGYYGYTF
v_call: TRBV6-4; clone_size: .; d_call: .; j_call: TRBJ2-7; cdr3_nt: TGTGCCAGCAGGCGAAGGGTCGGCCACGAGCAGTACTTC; cdr3_aa: CASRRRVGHEQYF
v_call: TRBV10-1; clone_size: .; d_call: .; j_call: TRBJ1-1; cdr3_nt: TGCGCCACCGCTAGGGGGTCCCGAGCCACTGAAGCTTTCTTT; cdr3_aa: CATARGSRATEAFF
v_call: TRBV25-1; clone_size: .; d_call: .; j_call: TRBJ1-1; cdr3_nt: TGTGCCAGCAGTGACCGACAACTGAACACTGAAGCTTTCTTT; cdr3_aa: CASSDRQLNTEAFF
v_call: TRBV7-9; clone_size: once; d_call: .; j_call: TRBJ1-2; cdr3_nt: TGTGCCAGCAGCCCTAGTGAGGGCTACACCTTC; cdr3_aa: CASSPSEGYTF
v_call: TRBV10-3; clone_size: .; d_call: .; j_call: TRBJ1-2; cdr3_nt: TGTGCCATCAGTGAGTTGGGGGTCGAGGTAGCTTCTCCTAGCTCTAACTATGGCTACACCTTC; cdr3_aa: CAISELGVEVASPSSNYGYTF
v_call: TRBV7-2; clone_size: few; d_call: TRBD2; j_call: TRBJ2-3; cdr3_nt: TGTGCCAGCAGCTTAAGGCCTAGCGGGGGAACCACTAGCACAGATACGCAGTATTTT; cdr3_aa: CASSLRPSGGTTSTDTQYF
v_call: TRBV5-4; clone_size: .; d_call: .; j_call: TRBJ2-1; cdr3_nt: TGTGCCAGCAGCCGGCTTAACTACAATGAGCAGTTCTTC; cdr3_aa: CASSRLNYNEQFF
v_call: TRBV19; clone_size: .; d_call: TRBD2; j_call: TRBJ2-3; cdr3_nt: TGTGCCAGTAGTATCCTAGCGGGGGGCGATACGCAGTATTTT; cdr3_aa: CASSILAGGDTQYF
v_call: TRBV7-2; clone_size: few; d_call: TRBD2; j_call: TRBJ2-5; cdr3_nt: TGTGCCAGCAGCCCCGGACTAGCGGGAGTCGTCGAGACCCAGTACTTC; cdr3_aa: CASSPGLAGVVETQYF
v_call: TRBV4-2; clone_size: .; d_call: TRBD1; j_call: TRBJ1-1; cdr3_nt: TGTGCCAGCAGCTTGGTAGGGGGCGGCACTGAAGCTTTCTTT; cdr3_aa: CASSLVGGGTEAFF